This TCR beta chain was recorded in a study of T-cell memory formation after mild COVID-19 (dated by TCRdb to about 2021). Turning to the overall study: Most TCR sequence clusters were specific to one of the two donors. T-cell clones expanding and contracting after mild COVID-19 in two donors were tracked by longitudinal TCRalpha and TCRbeta repertoire sequencing. The cohort comprised two young, previously healthy adult volunteers, one female and one male.

The sequencer listed for this sample is Illumina NovaSeq 6000. TCRalpha and TCRbeta cDNA libraries were constructed by 5'RACE with constant-segment primers, with sample barcodes and unique molecular identifiers being introduced. RNA was extracted from every sample with Trizol reagent. The libraries were amplified in two PCR steps, and the second step added a second sample barcode and Illumina TruSeq adapters. Sequencing of the libraries was done on an Illumina NovaSeq, producing 2 x 150 bp paired-end reads. The study's own analysis went as follows. Demultiplexing of reads and collapsing into UMI-guided consensus sequences were performed with migec v1.2.7. Using mixcr v2.1.11, UMI consensuses were aligned to TRA and TRB V and J templates and then assembled into clonotypes. Expanded or contracted clonotypes were those called significant by both edgeR and NoisET, with noise models trained on biological replicates. For edgeR calls, the cutoffs were a false discovery rate-adjusted p below 0.01 and a log2 fold-change threshold of 1. As an exploratory analysis of dynamics, max-normalized trajectories of the 1000 most abundant clonotypes were examined with PCA combined with hierarchical clustering. Separately sequenced CD4+ and CD8+ repertoires were used to assign the CD4 or CD8 phenotype of responding clones. TCRdb cleaned the public reads at Q25 with fastp, built clones with MiXCR and kept in-frame beta chains. Entries that share a CDR3 protein sequence are merged under the most common genes and DNA. The V and J calls follow TCRdb's processing rather than the paper's. Recorded for this sample are around 340,000 distinct CDR3 sequences; around 21% of them occurred a single time. The ten largest make up under 15% of the sample.

Worth noting for this clonotype: This clone's antigen is unknown. The record has no base qualities; no much larger clone is one base away.

PBMCs were isolated by Ficoll-Paque density gradient centrifugation. Findings and caveats that apply to the study as a whole: Contracting CD4+ clones were found mainly in CM and EM memory subsets, while CD8+ clones were enriched in EMRA. Clones contracting from day 15 to 85 had balanced CD4/CD8 phenotypes, while a second wave expanding from day 15 to 37 was biased towards CD4+. Some responding clones were detected in pre-infection memory, suggesting pre-existing cross-reactive memory T cells joined the SARS-CoV-2 response. SARS-CoV-2 specificity of the second-wave clones peaking on day 37 was not confirmed. Only a couple of mild cases were covered by the study, and larger cohorts that include severe cases with pre-infection samples were considered necessary.

V loses 5 bases at its end and J loses 1 base; junction bases beyond the gene matches: 1. According to the germline V gene (reference sequence), CDR1 reads DFQATT and CDR2 reads SNEGSKA. The CDR3 runs 13 residues from the cysteine to the phenylalanine. Only the CDR3 part of the read is kept: 39 bases, read in frame from the first base. The sequence was collected from an adult woman who had mild COVID-19 (a few samples of this study predate the infection). The sample titles of this study are shuffled in the database, so cell type and time point are left out; the donor was told from shared clones. This sequence uses TRBV20-1 and TRBJ1-1, and 10 junction bases match TRBD1. Input material: PBMCs or a T cell subset sorted from them (not recorded which). The nucleotide sequence reads TGCAGTGCTGACAGGGGGCCGAACACTGAAGCTTTCTTT. Translated, this is CSADRGPNTEAFF.